The T cell receptor (beta chain) described here comes from a study of blood T cell repertoires in COVID-19. About the research overall: Spain, Italy and the United States supplied samples that represented acute and convalescent COVID-19.

Recruited during active infection, patients (from Seattle) were subsequently followed longitudinally. How the authors handled the data: Counts of nucleated cells, estimated from reference gene primer amplification, were obtained. The assay was immunoSEQ multiplex PCR, and TCRdb's table has in-frame clones only and misses some. V, J and clone size were drawn from that table, and D and trimming were deduced from the DNA. The sample yields about 320,000 clones, around nine tenths seen once. This clone was picked up a small number of times. This receptor was obtained from a woman aged 25 to 45 with COVID-19, enrolled during active disease. The sequenced sample was peripheral blood.

CDR3 nucleotides: TGTGCCACCAGCAGAGGGTCACAGGGGACTGAAGCTTTCTTT. Protein sequence: CATSRGSQGTEAFF. This chain connects TRBV15 to TRBJ1-1, with 7 positions matching TRBD1. Germline V gene data show CDR1 as LNHNV and CDR2 as YYDKDF (reference sequence). The CDR3 is 14 residues long. Unmatched junction bases numbered 4, after V lost 1 base and J lost 5 bases.